The 17 T cell receptor beta chains presented below share a single source sample, sequenced in a study of cytomegalovirus exposure and HLA in healthy donors. With 60 Vbeta and 13 Jbeta primers, the PCR was carried out. The method was immunoSEQ multiplex PCR; TCRdb's version includes in-frame clones alone and lacks a portion of them. The repertoire includes fewer than 150,000 clones, 60% to 80% of them detected once, and around 4.9% sits in the top ten. Sequencing was performed on PBMCs. These receptors all come from a male donor in good health and CMV-seronegative.

The J gene is TRBJ2-3, the V gene TRBV19, with TRBD2 as a possible D gene (7 bases). V was shortened by 6 bases and J by 5 bases, with 15 bases between the two germline ends. The CDR3 spans 14 residues. Germline V lookup: CDR1 LNHDA, CDR2 SQIVND (reference sequence). The CDR3: CASSQKRGGDTQYF. For the CDR3, the DNA is TGTGCCAGTAGCCAGAAGAGGGGGGGAGATACGCAGTATTTT.

The chain is built from TRBV11-2 and TRBJ2-2, with TRBD1 matching over 11 bases. Per the germline V gene, CDR1 is SGHAT and CDR2 is FQNNGV. Trimming cost V 5 bases and J 7 bases; bases outside gene matches: 6. The CDR3 spans 15 residues. CDR3 residues: CASSTGQGAGGELFF. The CDR3 DNA reads TGTGCCAGCAGCACAGGACAGGGGGCGGGCGGGGAGCTGTTTTTT. Together with reference TRBV11-2 and TRBJ2-2, the CDR3 gives the full variable domain: EAGVAQSPRYKIIEKRQSVAFWCNPISGHATLYWYQQILGQGPKLLIQFQNNGVVDDSQLPKDRFSAERLKGVDSTLKIQPAKLEDSAVYLCASSTGQGAGGELFFGEGSRLTVL.

The chain links TRBV18 to TRBJ1-2; D might be TRBD1 (6 bases). The V end was cut by 5 bases, the J end by 4 bases, with 11 bases between. This CDR3 is 13 amino acids long. Per germline, CDR1 KGHSH and CDR2 LQKENI. CDR3 sequence: CASSGGAGYGYTF. Written as DNA, the CDR3 is TGTGCCAGCTCAGGGGGCGCCGGCTATGGCTACACCTTC.

This chain links TRBV7-2 with TRBJ2-7; the D gene is possibly TRBD2 (6 bases). The germline V gene encodes CDR1 SGHTA and CDR2 FQGNSA. The length of the CDR3 is 15 residues. Trimming took off 6 bases at V and 0 bases at J, with 15 bases between the two ends. This chain's CDR3 is CASRRGTASSYEQYF. CDR3 sequence (DNA): TGTGCCAGCAGGCGCGGGACGGCGAGCTCCTACGAGCAGTACTTC.

This clone was recorded once. The chain uses TRBV7-6 and TRBJ1-2; D is undetermined. Germline CDR1 is SGHVS and CDR2 is FNYEAQ. The CDR3 is 13 amino acids. V gave up 5 bases and J gave up 0 bases, with 7 bases separating them. The CDR3 region has the DNA TGTGCCAGCAGCCCACAGACTAACTATGGCTACACCTTC. Residues: CASSPQTNYGYTF. Variable domain in full (rest from reference TRBV7-6 and TRBJ1-2): GAGVSQSPRYKVTKRGQDVALRCDPISGHVSLYWYRQALGQGPEFLTYFNYEAQQDKSGLPNDRFSAERPEGSISTLTIQRTEQRDSAMYRCASSPQTNYGYTFGSGTRLTVV.

In its sample, this clone was seen a few times. The chain links TRBV6-5 to TRBJ1-6; D is unresolved. Per germline, CDR1 MNHEY and CDR2 SVGAGI. V gave up 11 bases and J gave up 5 bases, with 16 bases separating them. CDR3 length equals 14 residues. CDR3 in DNA: TGTGCCGCCGGGGAGCCATCCAATAATTCACCCCTCCACTTT. Residues: CAAGEPSNNSPLHF.

V gene TRBV7-2 combines with J gene TRBJ2-2; D is uncertain. CDR3 length: 13 amino acids. The germline V gene encodes CDR1 SGHTA and CDR2 FQGNSA. The V and J ends lost 5 bases and 3 bases respectively, with 7 bases between them. As DNA, the CDR3 is TGTGCCAGCAGCCCCCAGGACACCGGGGAGCTGTTTTTT. Translating gives CASSPQDTGELFF.

The chain is built from TRBV5-1 and TRBJ2-1; no definite D call. V was clipped by 0 bases and J by 6 bases, with 7 bases between them. The CDR3 spans 13 residues. CDR1 SGHRS and CDR2 YFSETQ come from the germline V gene. CDR3 in DNA: TGCGCCAGCAGCTTGGTAGCCCCCAATGAGCAGTTCTTC. Encoded protein: CASSLVAPNEQFF. The full variable domain, its missing parts supplied by reference TRBV5-1 and TRBJ2-1, is KAGVTQTPRYLIKTRGQQVTLSCSPISGHRSVSWYQQTPGQGLQFLFEYFSETQRNKGNFPGRFSGRQFSNSRSEMNVSTLELGDSALYLCASSLVAPNEQFFGPGTRLTVL.

The V call is TRBV10-3, the J call TRBJ1-2; 7 nucleotides agree with TRBD1. CDR3 size: 14 residues. Germline-derived CDR1 and CDR2 are ENHRY and SYGVKD. With V trimmed by 8 bases and J by 0 bases, 6 bases remained unmatched. The CDR3 loop is CAISTGAANYGYTF. Here the CDR3 DNA reads TGTGCCATCTCAACAGGGGCAGCTAACTATGGCTACACCTTC.

V usage is TRBV7-2 and J usage is TRBJ2-1; 7 bases map to TRBD1. Germline V gene data show CDR1 as SGHTA and CDR2 as FQGNSA. V lost 2 bases, J lost 3 bases, and 1 base stayed unmatched. The CDR3 contains 14 residues. CDR3 sequence: CASSLPGGYNEQFF. The CDR3, as DNA: TGTGCCAGCAGCTTACCAGGGGGCTACAATGAGCAGTTCTTC.

The gene calls are TRBV28 and TRBJ1-3; D is possibly TRBD1 (5 bases). Germline CDR1 and CDR2: MDHEN and SYDVKM. The CDR3 is 17 residues long. V was cut by 5 bases and J by 1 base, with 18 bases left in between. CDR3 amino acids: CASSPPPGTRSGNTIYF. As DNA, the CDR3 is TGTGCCAGCAGTCCCCCTCCGGGGACTCGGTCTGGAAACACCATATATTTT.

This clone was recorded a few times. V usage is TRBV6-5 and J usage is TRBJ2-2, with 8 bases aligning to TRBD1. The length of the CDR3 is 13 residues. Germline lookup yields CDR1 MNHEY and CDR2 SVGAGI. With V trimmed by 7 bases and J by 8 bases, 6 bases remained unmatched. CDR3 region: CASNGQGTGELFF. The CDR3 DNA reads TGTGCCAGCAATGGACAGGGCACAGGGGAGCTGTTTTTT.

The gene calls are TRBV5-1 and TRBJ2-7; D perhaps matches TRBD2 (6 bases). CDR1 and CDR2 from the germline V gene are SGHRS and YFSETQ. The CDR3 runs to 14 residues. Trimming took off 5 bases at V and 3 bases at J, with 15 bases between the two ends. The chain's CDR3 is CASRSGGRDYEQYF. In nucleotides, the CDR3 is TGCGCCAGCAGATCCGGGGGACGAGACTACGAGCAGTACTTC. Full variable domain (missing parts from reference TRBV5-1 and TRBJ2-7): KAGVTQTPRYLIKTRGQQVTLSCSPISGHRSVSWYQQTPGQGLQFLFEYFSETQRNKGNFPGRFSGRQFSNSRSEMNVSTLELGDSALYLCASRSGGRDYEQYFGPGTRLTVT.

The gene calls are TRBV6-1 and TRBJ1-4; tentative D call: TRBD1 (6 bases). V was trimmed by 4 bases and J by 7 bases, leaving 10 bases between them. The CDR3 totals 13 residues. Germline loops: CDR1 MNHNS, CDR2 SASEGT. CDR3 nucleotide sequence: TGTGCCAGCAGTGCGCAGGGGACTGAAAAACTGTTTTTT. This codes for CASSAQGTEKLFF.

This clone was recorded only once. V is TRBV9 and J is TRBJ2-5, with D possibly matching TRBD2 (7 bases). The V end lost 2 bases, the J end lost 5 bases, and 19 bases lay between the germline ends. The germline V gene has CDR1 SGDLS and CDR2 YYNGEE. This CDR3 has 16 amino acids. The CDR3 here is CASSVGGAILWETQYF. In DNA, the CDR3 is TGTGCCAGCAGCGTGGGGGGGGCTATTCTCTGGGAGACCCAGTACTTC.

A single count supports this clone. This chain uses TRBV18 with TRBJ2-3; tentatively, D is TRBD2 (6 bases). Germline lookup yields CDR1 KGHSH and CDR2 LQKENI. The germline V and J ends were trimmed by 4 bases and 0 bases, with 14 bases remaining between them. CDR3 length: 16 residues. The DNA for the CDR3 is TGTGCCAGCTCACTCGCACGGGGGTCTAGCACAGATACGCAGTATTTT. The encoded protein is CASSLARGSSTDTQYF.

This clone was detected a few times. V usage is TRBV7-2 and J usage is TRBJ2-2, with 7 nucleotides matching TRBD2. The germline gives CDR1 SGHTA, CDR2 FQGNSA. The CDR3 is 15 amino acids. The junction had 3 bases not matched to a gene; V was cut back by 0 bases and J by 5 bases. The CDR3 region is CASSLAGGITGELFF. CDR3 sequence (DNA): TGTGCCAGCAGCTTAGCGGGGGGGATAACCGGGGAGCTGTTTTTT.